The T cell receptor (beta chain) under discussion was sequenced for a study of blood T cell repertoires in COVID-19. Overall study context: T cells, B-cell-depleted T cells, or PBMCs provided the cDNA or gDNA that served as material.

In the original processing: By means of reference gene primer amplification, nucleated cell counts were estimated. Clones were read by immunoSEQ multiplex PCR, and TCRdb kept only the in-frame ones, dropping some. Clonal size and the V and J genes are those of that table, whereas D and trimming came from the DNA. The data hold over 200,000 clones, with 88% observed a single time. The CDR3 runs 16 residues. Trimming cost V 2 bases and J 7 bases, with 21 bases left between them. Germline values: CDR1 SGDLS, CDR2 YYNGEE. The V gene is TRBV9, the J gene TRBJ1-2, with D perhaps matching TRBD1 (6 bases). The sequencing input was peripheral blood. The origin of this receptor is a man aged 55 to 70 who had recovered from COVID-19. CDR3 residues: CASSVLDSPRGGGYTF. In DNA, the CDR3 is TGTGCCAGCAGCGTCTTGGACAGTCCACGAGGGGGTGGCTACACCTTC.